This TCR beta chain emerged from a study of CD8+CD57+ T cells in acquired aplastic anemia. Study results and caveats: Patients and controls had in common 25 to 35 CD8+ CDR3 sequences.

It was genomic DNA that served as the template for profiling TCR beta VDJ and CDR3. TCRdb reprocessed the reads via MiXCR and lists one record per CDR3 protein. The sample carries 150,000 to 200,000 distinct CDR3 sequences, approximately 51% recorded once. CDR1 and CDR2 from the germline V gene are SNHLY and FYNNEI. V lost 5 bases, J lost 0 bases, and 13 bases lay in between. The CDR3 covers 15 residues. This clonotype was counted at least ten times. Its antigen is still unknown. Individuals selected for sequencing had exhibited CD8+CD57+ cell expansion on flow cytometry. This clonotype originated in a human donor with aplastic anemia. Input material: sorted CD4+, CD8+, or CD8+CD57+ T cells (not recorded which) from PBMCs. V gene TRBV2 combines with J gene TRBJ2-5; maybe TRBD1 (6 bases). CDR3 sequence: CASSTLDRNQETQYF. The CDR3 nucleotides read TGTGCCAGCAGTACCCTTGACAGGAACCAAGAGACCCAGTACTTC.